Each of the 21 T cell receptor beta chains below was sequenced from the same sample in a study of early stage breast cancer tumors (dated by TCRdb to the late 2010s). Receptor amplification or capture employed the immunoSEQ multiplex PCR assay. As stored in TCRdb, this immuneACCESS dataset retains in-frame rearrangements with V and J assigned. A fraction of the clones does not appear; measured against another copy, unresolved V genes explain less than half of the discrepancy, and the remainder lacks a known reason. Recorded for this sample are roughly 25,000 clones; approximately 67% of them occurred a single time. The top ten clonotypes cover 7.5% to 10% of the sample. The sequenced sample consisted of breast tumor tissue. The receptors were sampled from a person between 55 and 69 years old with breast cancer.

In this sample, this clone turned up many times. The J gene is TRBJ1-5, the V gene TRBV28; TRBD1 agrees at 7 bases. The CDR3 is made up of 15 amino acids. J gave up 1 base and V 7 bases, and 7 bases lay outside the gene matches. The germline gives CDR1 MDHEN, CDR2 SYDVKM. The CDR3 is CASTFMTGSNQPQHF. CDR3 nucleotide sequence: TGTGCCAGCACTTTCATGACAGGGAGCAATCAGCCCCAGCATTTT.

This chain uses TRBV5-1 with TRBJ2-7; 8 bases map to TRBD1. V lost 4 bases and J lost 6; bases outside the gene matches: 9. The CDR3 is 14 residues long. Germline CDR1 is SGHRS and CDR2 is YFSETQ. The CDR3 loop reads CASSPRGQGGEQYF. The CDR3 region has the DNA TGCGCCAGCAGCCCCCGAGGACAGGGTGGCGAGCAGTACTTC.

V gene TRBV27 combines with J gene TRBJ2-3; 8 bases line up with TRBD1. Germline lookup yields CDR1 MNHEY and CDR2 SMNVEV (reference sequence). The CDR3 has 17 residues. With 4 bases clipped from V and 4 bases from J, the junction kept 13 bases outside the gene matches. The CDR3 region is CASSSYQGAQGADTQYF. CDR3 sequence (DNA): TGTGCCAGCAGTTCCTATCAGGGGGCACAGGGCGCAGATACGCAGTATTTT.

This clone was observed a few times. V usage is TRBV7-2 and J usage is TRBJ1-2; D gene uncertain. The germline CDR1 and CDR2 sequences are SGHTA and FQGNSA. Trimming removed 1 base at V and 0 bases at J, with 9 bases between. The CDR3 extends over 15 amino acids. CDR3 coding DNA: TGTGCCAGCAGCTTAGAGGCGGTTACTAACTATGGCTACACCTTC. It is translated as CASSLEAVTNYGYTF.

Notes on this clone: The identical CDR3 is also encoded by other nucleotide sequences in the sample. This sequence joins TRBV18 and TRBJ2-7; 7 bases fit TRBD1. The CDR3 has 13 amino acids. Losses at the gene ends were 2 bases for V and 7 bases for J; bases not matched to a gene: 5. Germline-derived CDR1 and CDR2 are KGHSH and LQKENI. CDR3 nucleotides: TGTGCCAGCTCACCAAGGGGGCTGGAAGAGCAGTACTTC. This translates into CASSPRGLEEQYF.

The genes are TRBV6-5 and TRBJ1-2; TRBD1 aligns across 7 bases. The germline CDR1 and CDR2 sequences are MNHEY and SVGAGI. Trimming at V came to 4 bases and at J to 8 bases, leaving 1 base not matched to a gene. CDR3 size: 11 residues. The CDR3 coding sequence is TGTGCCAGCAGTTCGACAGGGGGCTACACCTTC. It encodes CASSSTGGYTF.

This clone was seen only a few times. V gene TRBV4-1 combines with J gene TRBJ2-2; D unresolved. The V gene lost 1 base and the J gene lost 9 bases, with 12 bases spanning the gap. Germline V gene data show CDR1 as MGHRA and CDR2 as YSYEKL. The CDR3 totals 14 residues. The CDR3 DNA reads TGCGCCAGCAGCCAAGGGGCCCAAGATAGGGAGCTGTTTTTT. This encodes CASSQGAQDRELFF.

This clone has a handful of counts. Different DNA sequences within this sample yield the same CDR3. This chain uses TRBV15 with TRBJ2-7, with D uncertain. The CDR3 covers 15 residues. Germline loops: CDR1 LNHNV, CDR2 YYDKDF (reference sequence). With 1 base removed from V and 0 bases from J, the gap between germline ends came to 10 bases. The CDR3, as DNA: TGTGCCACCAGCAGAGGTACGGGTAGCTCCTACGAGCAGTACTTC. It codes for CATSRGTGSSYEQYF.

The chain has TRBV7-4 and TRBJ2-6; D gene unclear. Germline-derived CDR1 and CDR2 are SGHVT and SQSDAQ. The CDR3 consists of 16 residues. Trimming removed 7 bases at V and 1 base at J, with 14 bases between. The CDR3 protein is CASTHKLPSGANVLTF. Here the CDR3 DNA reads TGTGCCAGCACCCATAAACTGCCTTCTGGGGCCAACGTCCTGACTTTC.

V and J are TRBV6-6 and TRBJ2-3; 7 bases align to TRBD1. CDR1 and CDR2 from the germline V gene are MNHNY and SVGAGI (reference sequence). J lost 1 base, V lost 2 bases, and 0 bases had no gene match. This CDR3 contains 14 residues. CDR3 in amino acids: CASSYDRGTDTQYF. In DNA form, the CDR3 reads TGTGCCAGCAGTTACGACAGGGGCACAGATACGCAGTATTTT.

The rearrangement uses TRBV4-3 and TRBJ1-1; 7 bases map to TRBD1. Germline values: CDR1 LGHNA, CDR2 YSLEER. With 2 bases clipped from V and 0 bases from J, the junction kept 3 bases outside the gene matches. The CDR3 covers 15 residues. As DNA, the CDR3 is TGCGCCAGCAGCCAACGACAGGGTATGAACACTGAAGCTTTCTTT. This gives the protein CASSQRQGMNTEAFF.

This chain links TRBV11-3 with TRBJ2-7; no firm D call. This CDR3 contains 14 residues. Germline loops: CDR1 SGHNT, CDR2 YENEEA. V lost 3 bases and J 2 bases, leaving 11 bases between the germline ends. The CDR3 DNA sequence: TGTGCCAGCAGCTTCTCCTCCCCGGCCTACGAGCAGTACTTC. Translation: CASSFSSPAYEQYF.

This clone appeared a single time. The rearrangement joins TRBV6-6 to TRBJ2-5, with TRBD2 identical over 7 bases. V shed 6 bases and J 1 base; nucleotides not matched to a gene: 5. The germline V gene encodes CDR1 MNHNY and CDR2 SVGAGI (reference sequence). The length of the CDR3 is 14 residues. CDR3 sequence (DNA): TGTGCCAGCAGCTCCGGGACTATCCAAGAGACCCAGTACTTC. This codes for CASSSGTIQETQYF.

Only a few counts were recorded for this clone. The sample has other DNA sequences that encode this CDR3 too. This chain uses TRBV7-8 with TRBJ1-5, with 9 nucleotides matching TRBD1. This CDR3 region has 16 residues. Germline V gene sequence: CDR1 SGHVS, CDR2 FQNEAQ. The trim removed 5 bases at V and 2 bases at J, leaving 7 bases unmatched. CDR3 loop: CASSLQGAGGNQPQHF. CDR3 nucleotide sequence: TGTGCCAGCAGCCTACAGGGGGCGGGTGGCAATCAGCCCCAGCATTTT.

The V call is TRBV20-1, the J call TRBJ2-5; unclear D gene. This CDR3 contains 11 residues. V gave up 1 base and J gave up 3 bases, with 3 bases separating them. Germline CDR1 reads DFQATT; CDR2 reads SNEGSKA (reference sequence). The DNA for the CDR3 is TGCAGTGCTAGAGCAGAAGAGACCCAGTACTTC. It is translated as CSARAEETQYF.

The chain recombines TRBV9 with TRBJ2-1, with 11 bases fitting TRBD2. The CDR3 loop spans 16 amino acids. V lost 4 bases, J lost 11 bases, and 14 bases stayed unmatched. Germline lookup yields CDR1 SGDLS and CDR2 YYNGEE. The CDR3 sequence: CASSPTTEGTSGKQFF. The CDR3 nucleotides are TGTGCCAGCAGCCCAACGACCGAGGGGACTAGCGGTAAGCAGTTCTTC.

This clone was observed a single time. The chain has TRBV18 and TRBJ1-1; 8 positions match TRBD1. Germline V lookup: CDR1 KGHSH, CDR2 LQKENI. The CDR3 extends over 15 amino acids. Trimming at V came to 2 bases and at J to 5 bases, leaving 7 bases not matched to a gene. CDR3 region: CASSPTIDRGTEAFF. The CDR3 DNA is TGTGCCAGCTCACCAACCATCGACAGGGGAACTGAAGCTTTCTTT.

CDR3 nucleotides: TGTGCCAGTAGTACTCCGGGACAGGGGCGACGCGAGCAGTACTTC. Translating gives CASSTPGQGRREQYF. The rearrangement uses TRBV19 and TRBJ2-7; 10 nucleotides agree with TRBD1. Trimming removed 4 bases from V and 6 bases from J; junction bases left unmatched: 9. CDR1 is LNHDA, CDR2 SQIVND, per germline (reference sequence). This CDR3 has 15 amino acids.

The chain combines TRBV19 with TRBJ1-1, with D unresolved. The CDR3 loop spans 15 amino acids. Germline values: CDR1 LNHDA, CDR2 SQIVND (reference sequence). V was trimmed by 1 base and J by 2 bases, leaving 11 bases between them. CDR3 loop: CASSIVAGPNTEAFF. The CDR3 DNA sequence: TGTGCCAGTAGTATAGTGGCGGGCCCAAACACTGAAGCTTTCTTT. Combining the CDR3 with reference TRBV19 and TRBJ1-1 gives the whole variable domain DGGITQSPKYLFRKEGQNVTLSCEQNLNHDAMYWYRQDPGQGLRLIYYSQIVNDFQKGDIAEGYSVSREKKESFPLTVTSAQKNPTAFYLCASSIVAGPNTEAFFGQGTRLTVV.

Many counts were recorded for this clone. CDR3 nucleotides: TGTGCCAGCCGTCGACTAGCGGGAGCTGAAGAGCAGTACTTC. Translated, it gives CASRRLAGAEEQYF. The rearrangement joins TRBV2 to TRBJ2-7; 12 bases line up with TRBD2. V was clipped by 8 bases and J by 7 bases; unmatched bases: 9. CDR1 SNHLY and CDR2 FYNNEI come from the germline V gene. The CDR3 has 14 residues.

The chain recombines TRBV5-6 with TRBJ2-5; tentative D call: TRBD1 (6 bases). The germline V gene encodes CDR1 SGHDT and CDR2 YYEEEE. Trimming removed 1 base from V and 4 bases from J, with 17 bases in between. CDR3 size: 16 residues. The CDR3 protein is CASSLSSRGRGETQYF. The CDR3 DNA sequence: TGTGCCAGCAGCTTGTCAAGTAGGGGCAGGGGAGAGACCCAGTACTTC.